These 6 T cell receptor beta chains were all obtained from the same sample, sequenced in a study of blood T cell repertoires in COVID-19. Profiled with immunoSEQ multiplex PCR; TCRdb holds only in-frame clones, not every one. The sample records some 280,000 clones, more than 80% being singletons. The sequenced sample was peripheral blood. The receptors stem from a woman aged 25 to 39 with active or convalescent COVID-19.

About this clone: This specimen includes other DNA sequences encoding the same CDR3. The CDR3 sequence is CASSIRLAGGPIDTGELFF. The CDR3 nucleotides are TGTGCCAGCAGCATACGACTCGCGGGGGGGCCGATTGACACCGGGGAGCTGTTTTTT. The genes are TRBV21-1 and TRBJ2-2; TRBD2 is taken as the D call from the table, unchecked against the DNA. TRBV21-1 is reported as a pseudogene. The CDR3 extends over 19 amino acids.

Notes on this clone: Other DNA sequences in the sample encode the same CDR3. V gene TRBV21-1 combines with J gene TRBJ2-1; TRBD2 is the table's D call, not checked against the DNA. TRBV21-1 is described as a pseudogene. The CDR3 is 17 amino acids. This CDR3 reads CASSKAQVAGRSNEQFF. The DNA for the CDR3 is TGTGCCAGCAGCAAAGCGCAAGTAGCGGGGCGAAGCAATGAGCAGTTCTTC.

The chain recombines TRBV5-4 with TRBJ2-5; 13 positions agree with TRBD2. This CDR3 comprises 16 residues. Trimming removed 5 bases from V and 1 base from J; junction bases left unmatched: 5. Per the germline V gene, CDR1 is SGHNT and CDR2 is YYREEE (reference sequence). The CDR3: CASRGTSGTLQETQYF. The CDR3 nucleotides are TGTGCCAGCAGGGGGACTAGCGGGACCCTCCAAGAGACCCAGTACTTC.

The chain carries TRBV14 and TRBJ1-1, with 9 positions matching TRBD1. Germline CDR1 reads SGHDN; CDR2 reads FVKESK. The V segment lost 2 bases and the J segment 1 base; nucleotides outside the gene matches: 11. The length of the CDR3 is 18 residues. CDR3 nucleotide sequence: TGTGCCAGCAGCCAAAGAACAGGGGGCGTGCCCCCGAACACTGAAGCTTTCTTT. The encoded protein is CASSQRTGGVPPNTEAFF.

The chain employs TRBV19 and TRBJ2-3; TRBD2 might be the D (6 bases). Germline V gives CDR1 LNHDA, CDR2 SQIVND (reference sequence). The length of the CDR3 is 12 residues. V lost 8 bases to trimming and J lost 9 bases, with 15 bases between them. The CDR3 is CASRGTFGTQYF. The CDR3 region has the DNA TGTGCCAGTCGCGGGACCTTCGGGACGCAGTATTTT.

CDR3 sequence: CASSGIGQGATEAFF. In DNA form, the CDR3 reads TGTGCCAGCAGTGGAATCGGACAGGGGGCCACTGAAGCTTTCTTT. The rearrangement links TRBV2 to TRBJ1-1; 11 nucleotides line up with TRBD1. Germline lookup yields CDR1 SNHLY and CDR2 FYNNEI. V lost 4 bases, J lost 4 bases, and 5 bases stayed unmatched. The CDR3 has 15 residues.